The T cell receptor (beta chain) under discussion was sequenced for a study of CDR3 diversity in severe acne. TCRdb re-called the PCR reads with MiXCR, one entry per CDR3 protein. The table records some 84,000 distinct CDR3 sequences, under 60% of them present only once. Trimming shortened V by 3 bases and J by 7 bases, and 10 bases separated the two germline ends. The length of the CDR3 is 12 residues. J is TRBJ2-7 and V is TRBV12-3 or TRBV12-4, with TRBD2 as a possible D gene (6 bases). This TCR derives from a male donor in good health, without acne. Sequenced input: blood. As DNA, the CDR3 is TGTGCCAGCAGTTTGGGTAGCGGTGAGCAGTACTTC. Its translation: CASSLGSGEQYF.